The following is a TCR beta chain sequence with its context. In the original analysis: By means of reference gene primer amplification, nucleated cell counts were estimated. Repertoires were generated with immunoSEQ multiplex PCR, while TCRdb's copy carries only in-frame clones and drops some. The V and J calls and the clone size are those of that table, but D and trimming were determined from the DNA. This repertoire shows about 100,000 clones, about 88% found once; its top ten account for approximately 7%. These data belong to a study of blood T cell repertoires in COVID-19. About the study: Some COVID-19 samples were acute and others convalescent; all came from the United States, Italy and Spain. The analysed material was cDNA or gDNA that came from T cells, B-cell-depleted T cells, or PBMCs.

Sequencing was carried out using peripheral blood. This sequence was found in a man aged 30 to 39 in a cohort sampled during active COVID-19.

The CDR3 loop is CASSQVTSGGWDTQYF. The CDR3 nucleotides read TGTGCCAGCAGCCAAGTGACTAGCGGGGGGTGGGATACGCAGTATTTT. The V and J genes are TRBV7-8 and TRBJ2-3, with 13 nucleotides matching TRBD2. CDR1 is SGHVS, CDR2 FQNEAQ, per germline. Germline trimming cut 5 bases from V and 6 bases from J; bases unmatched to any gene: 8. The CDR3 covers 16 residues.